Here is one T cell receptor (beta chain) with its context. The CDR3 is 13 residues long. Germline V gives CDR1 SGHRS, CDR2 YFSETQ. Trimming removed 4 bases at V and 5 bases at J, with 13 bases between. The data belong to a study of shared clonotypes between healthy human individuals. Investigators spread the genomic DNA of each subset evenly over several immunoSEQ plates. The data were produced by immunoSEQ multiplex PCR, yet TCRdb's version contains in-frame clones alone and is incomplete. Altogether about 1 million clones are present, about 76% being singletons, with the ten largest covering roughly 1.4%.

This chain connects TRBV5-1 to TRBJ2-7; a weak D match, TRBD2 (7 bases). The specimen was memory CD4+ T cells sorted from blood. The subset is: CD45RA-negative fraction. The TCR was taken from a man aged 18 to 35 in good health. The DNA for the CDR3 is TGCGCCAGCAGCCGGGGGGCGAAGGACGAGCAGTACTTC. Protein product: CASSRGAKDEQYF.